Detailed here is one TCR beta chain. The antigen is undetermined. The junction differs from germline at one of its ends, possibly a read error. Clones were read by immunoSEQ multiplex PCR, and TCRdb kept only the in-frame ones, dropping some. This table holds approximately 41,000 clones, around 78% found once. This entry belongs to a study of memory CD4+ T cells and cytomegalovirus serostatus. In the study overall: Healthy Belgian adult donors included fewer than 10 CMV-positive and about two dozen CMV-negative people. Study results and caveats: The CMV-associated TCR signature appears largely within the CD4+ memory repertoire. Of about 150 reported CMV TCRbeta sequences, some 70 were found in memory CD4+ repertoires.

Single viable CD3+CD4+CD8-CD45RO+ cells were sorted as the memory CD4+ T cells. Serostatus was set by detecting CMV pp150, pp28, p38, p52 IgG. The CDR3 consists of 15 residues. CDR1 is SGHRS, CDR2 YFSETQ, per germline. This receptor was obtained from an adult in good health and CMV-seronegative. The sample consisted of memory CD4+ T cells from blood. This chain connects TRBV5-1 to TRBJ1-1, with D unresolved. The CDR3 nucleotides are TGCACCAGCAGCTCTACCTCAAACCGACCTCTGAAAGCTTTCTTT. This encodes CTSSSTSNRPLKAFF.